Below are 20 T cell receptor beta chains sequenced from a single sample in a study of T cell changes during pregnancy in multiple sclerosis. Assay used: immunoSEQ multiplex PCR; TCRdb lists only in-frame clones, some missing. The repertoire includes around 83,000 clones, 80% to 95% of them detected once, and approximately 0.45% sits in the top ten. Material: CD4+ T cells from peripheral blood mononuclear cells, obtained in the second trimester of pregnancy. The source is a female donor with multiple sclerosis, enrolled in a pregnancy study.

This clone was found once. The rearrangement uses TRBV7-9 and TRBJ1-1; D is ambiguous. Germline values: CDR1 SEHNR, CDR2 FQNEAQ (reference sequence). This CDR3 has 12 amino acids. V lost 7 bases to trimming and J lost 5 bases, with 11 bases between them. The CDR3 region is CASIQTGTEAFF. The CDR3 coding sequence is TGTGCCAGCATCCAAACGGGGACTGAAGCTTTCTTT.

The rearrangement joins TRBV28 to TRBJ2-7; 10 bases match TRBD2. Germline V gene data show CDR1 as MDHEN and CDR2 as SYDVKM. Trimming cost V 3 bases and J 2 bases; bases outside gene matches: 7. The length of the CDR3 is 16 residues. CDR3 in amino acids: CASSLVGLALTYEQYF. The CDR3, as DNA: TGTGCCAGCAGTTTGGTGGGACTAGCGCTCACCTACGAGCAGTACTTC.

The V gene is TRBV10-3, the J gene TRBJ2-7; tentative D call: TRBD2 (6 bases). Trimming pared 2 bases from V and 7 bases from J, leaving 12 bases between. Germline V gene lookup returns CDR1 ENHRY and CDR2 SYGVKD. This CDR3 is 13 amino acids long. CDR3 loop: CAISEAVGLEQYF. The CDR3 bases are TGTGCCATCAGTGAGGCAGTAGGACTAGAGCAGTACTTC.

The V call is TRBV5-8, the J call TRBJ2-2; possible D gene TRBD2, 6 bases. The CDR3 spans 15 residues. CDR1 SGHTS and CDR2 YDEGEE come from the germline V gene. Trimming took off 5 bases at V and 1 base at J, with 12 bases between the two ends. Here the CDR3 DNA reads TGTGCCAGCAGTTCCGGGACTCGGAACACCGGGGAGCTGTTTTTT. It codes for CASSSGTRNTGELFF.

The V gene is TRBV10-3, the J gene TRBJ2-2; 10 bases match TRBD1. Germline lookup yields CDR1 ENHRY and CDR2 SYGVKD. V shed 6 bases and J 5 bases; nucleotides not matched to a gene: 6. The CDR3 extends over 15 amino acids. CDR3 DNA: TGTGCCATCAGACGACAGGGGGCTGATACCGGGGAGCTGTTTTTT. This codes for CAIRRQGADTGELFF.

The chain employs TRBV6-1 and TRBJ2-5; 11 nucleotides match TRBD2. Trimming took 10 bases from V and 3 from J; bases not matched to a gene: 4. The CDR3 is 13 residues long. CDR1 and CDR2 (germline): MNHNS, SASEGT. The CDR3 DNA reads TGTGCCACCGGACTAGCGGGTAAAGAGACCCAGTACTTC. This encodes CATGLAGKETQYF.

The rearrangement uses TRBV10-3 and TRBJ1-2; D not certain. From germline, CDR1 is ENHRY and CDR2 SYGVKD. CDR3 length: 13 amino acids. V lost 4 bases to trimming and J lost 4 bases, with 10 bases between them. CDR3 in amino acids: CAISGGPLYGYTF. The CDR3 DNA reads as TGTGCCATCAGTGGAGGTCCGCTCTATGGCTACACCTTC.

This chain links TRBV6-1 with TRBJ1-4, with D possibly TRBD1 on 5 matching bases. This CDR3 contains 15 residues. The germline gives CDR1 MNHNS, CDR2 SASEGT. V dropped 4 bases and J dropped 11 bases, with 20 bases sitting between them. This CDR3 is CASSAGTTNDPKLFF. The CDR3 DNA reads TGTGCCAGCAGTGCTGGGACTACGAATGACCCGAAACTGTTTTTT.

This chain uses TRBV19 with TRBJ2-7, with 7 bases identical to TRBD2. V gave up 6 bases and J gave up 4 bases; unmatched junction bases: 9. This CDR3 contains 14 residues. The germline V gene has CDR1 LNHDA and CDR2 SQIVND (reference sequence). The CDR3 DNA is TGTGCCAGTAGCATGACTAGCACTACGTACGAGCAGTACTTC. It yields the protein CASSMTSTTYEQYF.

J is TRBJ2-7 and V is TRBV2, with 9 bases that match TRBD1. The CDR3 spans 15 residues. V was clipped by 8 bases and J by 3 bases; unmatched bases: 11. Germline loops: CDR1 SNHLY, CDR2 FYNNEI. CDR3 nucleotides: TGTGCCAGCCAAGATGACAGGGGGAATTTCTACGAGCAGTACTTC. Translating gives CASQDDRGNFYEQYF. The full variable domain, with the rest looked up from reference TRBV2 and TRBJ2-7, is EPEVTQTPSHQVTQMGQEVILRCVPISNHLYFYWYRQILGQKVEFLVSFYNNEISEKSEIFDDQFSVERPDGSNFTLKIRSTKLEDSAMYFCASQDDRGNFYEQYFGPGTRLTVT.

This chain joins TRBV5-4 and TRBJ1-3, with D possibly matching TRBD1 (6 bases). The V gene's germline CDR1 is SGHNT and CDR2 YYREEE (reference sequence). CDR3 size: 15 residues. Trimming left V 4 bases short and J 3 bases short, with 14 bases between. The DNA for the CDR3 is TGTGCCAGCAGCCTACAGGGAGAGCGTGGAAACACCATATATTTT. Its translation: CASSLQGERGNTIYF. Full variable domain (outside the CDR3, taken from reference TRBV5-4 and TRBJ1-3): ETGVTQSPTHLIKTRGQQVTLRCSSQSGHNTVSWYQQALGQGPQFIFQYYREEENGRGNFPPRFSGLQFPNYSSELNVNALELDDSALYLCASSLQGERGNTIYFGEGSWLTVV.

This rearrangement joins TRBV18 to TRBJ1-5; the D is unclear. The CDR3 runs to 15 residues. Germline CDR1 reads KGHSH; CDR2 reads LQKENI. V was trimmed by 4 bases and J by 1 base, leaving 11 bases between them. The CDR3 loop reads CASSQSLPSNQPQHF. CDR3 bases: TGTGCCAGCTCACAGTCACTCCCGAGCAATCAGCCCCAGCATTTT.

The chain uses TRBV10-3 and TRBJ1-1; no definite D call. Germline lookup yields CDR1 ENHRY and CDR2 SYGVKD. V lost 8 bases and J lost 1, with 8 bases in between. The CDR3 totals 12 residues. For the CDR3, the DNA is TGTGCCATCGGAAGACAGAACACTGAAGCTTTCTTT. This codes for CAIGRQNTEAFF.

V and J are TRBV6-6 and TRBJ1-3, with D tentatively TRBD1 (6 bases). V lost 2 bases and J lost 2, with 10 bases in between. The CDR3 spans 15 residues. Germline loops: CDR1 MNHNY, CDR2 SVGAGI (reference sequence). The CDR3, as DNA: TGTGCCAGCAGTTACCTGGCAGGGGCTGGAAACACCATATATTTT. Translated: CASSYLAGAGNTIYF.

This rearrangement joins TRBV7-9 to TRBJ1-2, with D possibly TRBD1 on 5 matching bases. The germline V gene encodes CDR1 SEHNR and CDR2 FQNEAQ (reference sequence). The ends were cut back, 5 bases at V and 1 base at J, with 5 bases in the middle. The CDR3 contains 12 residues. CDR3 nucleotides: TGTGCCAGCAGCGACAGTAACTATGGCTACACCTTC. It codes for CASSDSNYGYTF.

The chain employs TRBV5-8 and TRBJ1-5, with 11 bases aligning to TRBD1. In germline, CDR1 is SGHTS, CDR2 YDEGEE. Trimming at V came to 5 bases and at J to 5 bases, leaving 9 bases not matched to a gene. CDR3 length equals 16 residues. The CDR3 reads CASRTRRTGGDQPQHF. The CDR3, as DNA: TGTGCCAGCAGAACCCGACGGACAGGGGGCGATCAGCCCCAGCATTTT. Using reference TRBV5-8 and TRBJ1-5 for the parts outside the CDR3, the full variable domain is EAGVTQSPTHLIKTRGQQATLRCSPISGHTSVYWYQQALGLGLQFLLWYDEGEERNRGNFPPRFSGRQFPNYSSELNVNALELEDSALYLCASRTRRTGGDQPQHFGDGTRLSIL.

The chain recombines TRBV28 with TRBJ1-5, with D uncertain. The V and J ends lost 2 bases and 3 bases respectively, with 8 bases between them. The CDR3 extends over 14 amino acids. Germline values: CDR1 MDHEN, CDR2 SYDVKM. As DNA, the CDR3 is TGTGCCAGCAGTTTACCGGGGTTCAATCAGCCCCAGCATTTT. Residues: CASSLPGFNQPQHF.

V gene TRBV11-3 combines with J gene TRBJ2-5; D is unresolved. The CDR3 spans 16 residues. Germline CDR1 is SGHNT and CDR2 is YENEEA. V shed 1 base and J shed 5 bases, with 17 bases lying between them. The CDR3 is CASSLVPTRLRETQYF. The DNA of the CDR3 is TGTGCCAGCAGCTTAGTCCCCACAAGGTTGCGGGAGACCCAGTACTTC.

This clone was seen once. J is TRBJ2-1 and V is TRBV30; 7 bases align to TRBD2. Germline V gene data show CDR1 as GTSNPN and CDR2 as SVGIG (reference sequence). J gave up 3 bases and V 4 bases, and 0 bases lay outside the gene matches. CDR3 size: 12 residues. CDR3 protein: CAWTSGYNEQFF. The CDR3 nucleotides are TGTGCCTGGACTAGCGGCTACAATGAGCAGTTCTTC.

V and J are TRBV9 and TRBJ1-1; D is possibly TRBD1 (5 bases). Germline values: CDR1 SGDLS, CDR2 YYNGEE. This CDR3 contains 15 residues. The V gene lost 2 bases and the J gene lost 1 base, with 12 bases spanning the gap. This CDR3 is CASSVAQGPNTEAFF. As DNA, the CDR3 is TGTGCCAGCAGCGTCGCGCAGGGCCCGAACACTGAAGCTTTCTTT.